This TCR beta chain was found in a study of cytomegalovirus exposure and HLA in healthy donors (dated by TCRdb to about 2017). For the study in its entirety: In an earlier analysis of under 600 of the donors, roughly 300 Gb of sequence data and 100 million or so unique TCR beta sequences from about 190 million T cells were reported. Of the 300 to 500 genotyped donors, more than 75% were placed in the genetic ancestry cluster associated with self-reported Caucasian donors. Because of strong linkage in the cohort, five DR-DQ haplotypes were treated as single units for association and clustering. To predict cytomegalovirus infection status, the study combined high-throughput TCR immunosequencing, statistical association of individual TCRs with disease status, and machine learning. All discovery cohort repertoires had been generated using a single sequencing platform. Genome-wide SNP genotypes for about 65% of the roughly 670 donors were used in a later genetic analysis, which treated that subset as a discovery cohort. An early release covering about 600 HLA-typed donors comprised 250 to 350 gigabases of sequencing data and tens of millions of unique TCR sequences. Among several hundred genotyped donors of the cohort, an average of approximately 220,000 unique TCR beta nucleotide sequences was sequenced per donor, of which 15% to 20% were non-productive. In a later analysis, previously published TCR beta repertoires from 666 donors were re-analyzed and high-resolution HLA genotyping was added so that TCR occurrence patterns could be studied. Alongside the repertoire data, information on donor age, sex, ethnicity and CMV serostatus was compiled. The study profiled the T cell repertoires of 500 to 800 subjects by immunosequencing and related them to cytomegalovirus serostatus. Rather than drawing on any new phenotypic data, the later analysis identified candidate immune exposures from TCR beta sequences and the way those sequences occurred across donors. The number of typed donors differed by locus: about 620-640 for A, B, C, DRB1 and DQB1; 500 to 550 for DQA1; 606 for DPA1; and about 450 for DPB1. Along with the 666-subject first cohort, a separate validation cohort of roughly 110 different subjects was used. HLA typing covered class I and class II loci at four-digit resolution. The study aimed to test whether cataloging public T cell receptors could reveal signatures of past pathogen exposure. An earlier analysis of approximately 630 of the donors applied high-throughput TCR beta sequencing to assess whether each TCR beta V gene segment acted as functional or pseudogenic.

Counted from cysteine to phenylalanine, this CDR3 has 15 amino acids. The entry retains the CDR3 DNA only, 45 bases that are in frame from base 1. Based on the germline V gene, the CDR1 and CDR2 sequences are SGHAT and FQNNGV. V lost 4 bases and J lost 1 base, and the count of bases not matched to a germline gene is 4. What the work shows at the level of the full study, not this receptor alone: In both the original and validation cohorts, the classifier was reported to diagnose cytomegalovirus status with high specificity and sensitivity. A later analysis found that HLA-associated TCR beta chains were more clonally expanded and had lower generation probabilities than equally common non-associated chains. For the cohort, immune exposure information was limited to CMV serostatus. In a later analysis, several top co-occurrence clusters were reported to appear linked to parvovirus B19, influenza, CMV and Epstein-Barr virus. In an earlier analysis of 500 to 650 of the donors, most TCR beta V segments appeared in productive rearrangements about 87% or about 30% of the time, broadly matching IMGT annotations. In the study, some 180 TCR beta chains were listed as associated with cytomegalovirus. A cluster of highly shared sequence variants was judged likely to represent a technical artifact of the sequencing pipeline. In this cohort, only TCR beta chains were sequenced, and detectable features were limited by the absence of alpha or paired-chain data. The 87-base-pair reads could not distinguish some IMGT-functional V segments, including TRBV6-2 and TRBV6-3, so those segments were excluded. Correlated functional status among segregating V segments might be attributable to linkage disequilibrium, but an unknown experimental factor could not be ruled out. The presence/absence analyses assumed that sequencing depth was roughly uniform across donors, and that assumption may not be true. Compared with the 666-donor mean, donors in an Asian-associated ancestry cluster had fewer N-insertions in productive TCRs, according to a later genetic analysis. A further reported finding was that TCR beta sequences accurately predicted the HLA-A and HLA-B alleles for most subjects in the first cohort. It was suggested by the authors that the approach could potentially be generalized to other disease states and immunological phenotypes. In a later genetic analysis, a missense DCLRE1C variant was associated with V-gene and J-gene trimming of TCR beta chains, and the association was replicated in an independent cohort. A few of the identified cytomegalovirus-associated TCR beta chains were confirmed in vitro to be specific for cytomegalovirus antigens. Because counts were too low, roughly 17 rarely observed V segments, including chromosome 9 orphons, were left out of the earlier analysis of 500 to 650 of the donors. In a later analysis, 16,951 TCR beta sequences were associated with specific HLA alleles at a false discovery rate of 0.05. In a later analysis, most CMV-associated TCR beta chains were found to appear HLA-restricted, with HLA associations seemingly driven largely by CMV exposure. In a later analysis, TCR association rates were found to vary across HLA loci, with the most associated TCRs seen for DRB1 alleles and the fewest for HLA-C alleles. Strong co-occurrence of HLA alleles, especially DR and DQ, made assigning TCR associations to individual alleles difficult. Because HLA typing was unavailable for some donors at each locus, only the typed subset was used in association tests. Most TCR sequences were observed very rarely across donors, whereas some public TCRs were present in many individuals.

Comment on this clone: Its antigen specificity is not known. It has no much larger one-base neighbor in the sample; base qualities were not kept.

The cohort comprised some 700 healthy bone marrow donors. At the time of sampling, all cohort members were nominally healthy, though unrecorded immune exposures were likely present. The donor was CMV seropositive and belonged to the group of 250 to 300 seropositive cohort members. A peripheral blood sample was provided by each donor, and peripheral blood mononuclear cells were used for TCR beta sequencing. The Qiagen DNeasy Blood Extraction Kit was used to extract genomic DNA from the blood cell samples. Receptor libraries were prepared by the immunoSEQ multiplex PCR assay. For the multiplex PCR, a mixture combining 60 forward primers for TCR Vbeta segments and 13 reverse primers for TCR Jbeta segments was used. The CDR3 region of rearranged TCR beta genes was amplified from genomic DNA by a multiplex PCR assay. The amplified TCR beta libraries were sequenced on the Illumina HiSeq System as 87-base-pair reads. The original methods were these. A later analysis tallied about 77 million unique TCR beta chains across the approximately 670 repertoires, and approximately 11 million of those chains were shared by two or more donors. To remove PCR and sequencing errors, raw reads were error-corrected and collapsed into unique sequences using a nearest-neighbor algorithm that merged closely related sequences. Alignment of CDR3 sequences to IMGT reference sequences was used to assign V, D and J gene segments. For a sequence to be retained, a match of at least six nucleotides to both a V gene segment and a J gene segment was required. Rearrangements were called productive when the CDR3 lacked stop codons and stayed in frame with V and J; all others were non-productive. CDR3 was defined by IMGT convention, running from the second conserved V-encoded cysteine to the conserved J-encoded phenylalanine. The earlier analysis of some 550 of the donors excluded any sequence lacking an unambiguous match to a single V gene segment. In an earlier analysis of 587 of the donors, V segments were called functional above 56.7% productive rearrangements and were called segregating when the between-donor standard deviation exceeded 5%. A statistical classification framework was built to diagnose cytomegalovirus status from the catalog of TCR beta chain sequences. In a later analysis, TCR nucleotide sequences were compared against IMGT/GENE-DB human TR gene sequences so that V and J genes could be assigned. A later analysis assigned CDR3 sequences and most-parsimonious VDJ recombination scenarios with the TCRdist pipeline. In a later analysis, every TCR beta chain was defined by the combination of its CDR3 amino acid sequence and its V-gene family, and reads without a unique V-gene family were dropped. In a later analysis, 500 to 700 highly shared, low-generation-probability nucleotide sequences were removed to address suspected cross-contamination and a sequencing artifact. In a later analysis, a clonal expansion index was calculated for each public chain from normalized within-repertoire ranks of inferred template counts. In a later analysis, generation probabilities were computed using a VDJ recombination model fitted to out-of-frame rearrangements, and the results were checked against IGoR. Hypergeometric tests were used in a later analysis to score TCR-TCR, TCR-HLA and TCR-CMV co-occurrence, with a repertoire-size bias correction applied to the TCR pairs. In a later analysis, false discovery rates were estimated by permuting HLA or CMV assignments 20 times. In a later analysis, co-occurring TCRs were grouped using DBSCAN, and TCRdist sequence similarity was added for clustering within HLA-allele-positive subsets. Repertoires with fewer than 30,000 or more than 120,000 public chains were left out of co-occurrence clustering, as were about five repertoires with anomalous nucleotide sharing. Held by TCRdb, this immuneACCESS table contains in-frame sequences only and omits some clones. Under half of the omission traces to an unresolved V gene where checked; the cause of the rest is unknown. V, J and clone size reflect that table, while D and trimming were determined from the DNA. The sample table records over 150,000 clones; roughly 77% of these occur just once. Clones ranked in the top ten supply about 4% of the sample.

The chain is made from TRBV11-2 and TRBJ2-5; 9 bases in the middle match TRBD1. This sequence was found in a man aged 25 to 40 in good health and CMV-seropositive. Sequencing was carried out using PBMCs. The DNA reads TGTGCCAGCAGCTCCGGGACAGGGACCCAAGAGACCCAGTACTTC. This is translated as CASSSGTGTQETQYF.